The sequence of this TCR beta chain was determined in a study of CD8+CD57+ T cells in acquired aplastic anemia. Study-level background: The DNA of sorted CD4+ and CD8+ cells averaged approximately 3.2 ug. Study-level findings and limits: Between patients and controls, twenty-nine CD8+ CDR3 sequences were found in common.

In its sample, this clonotype was seen many times. Its matching antigen is unknown. This CDR3 comprises 15 residues. Germline assignment: CDR1 SGHAT and CDR2 FQNNGV. Trimming took 1 base from V and 2 from J, leaving 11 bases between them. Genomic DNA provided the template from which TCR beta VDJ and CDR3 profiles were obtained. TCRdb reanalysed the reads using MiXCR and keeps one entry per CDR3 protein. This table has 160,000 or so distinct CDR3 sequences, roughly 43% appearing once. Those patients picked for sequencing had displayed CD8+CD57+ cell expansion on flow cytometry. Severe acquired aplastic anemia was the diagnosis recorded for all patients.

J is TRBJ1-2 and V is TRBV11-2; D possibly corresponds to TRBD1 (5 bases). This TCR was recovered from a human donor with aplastic anemia. Sample: sorted CD4+, CD8+, or CD8+CD57+ T cells (not recorded which) from PBMCs. CDR3 region: CASSLGGRDNYGYTF. In DNA form, the CDR3 reads TGTGCCAGCAGCTTAGGAGGCAGGGACAACTATGGCTACACCTTC.